The text below deals with one T cell receptor (beta chain). Its antigen is still unknown. This entry is derived from a study of T cell repertoires in cytomegalovirus infection. Each CDR3 protein gets one entry after TCRdb re-called the reads with MiXCR. This sample has around 55,000 distinct CDR3 sequences, with around 20% found just once. General study points: HLA-C-restricted CMV clonotypes gave the most frequent clonotype in two of eight donors.

Germline assignment: CDR1 MNHEY and CDR2 SMNVEV (reference sequence). This CDR3 is built from 15 residues. The V gene lost 0 bases and the J gene lost 0 bases, with 8 bases spanning the gap. Material: CD8+ T cells from cultured PBMCs, obtained from culture after CMV antigen stimulation. V usage is TRBV27 and J usage is TRBJ1-1; possible D gene TRBD1, 6 bases. The sequence came from a human donor in good health (CMV status not recorded). Some clones in this sample may be carry-over from other donors' samples. In DNA form, the CDR3 reads TGTGCCAGCAGTTTATCGCCAGGGGTGAACACTGAAGCTTTCTTT. Translation gives CASSLSPGVNTEAFF.